The T cell receptor beta chain under discussion was sequenced for a study of T cells and copy number aberrations in small-cell lung cancer (dated by TCRdb to the early 2020s). About the study as a whole: To relate T cell metrics to mutations and copy number aberrations, the same tumor regions underwent both TCR repertoire sequencing and whole-exome sequencing. Tumor TCR data existed for 17 patients, while 12 to 15 patients had TCR data covering both tumor and normal tissue. Beyond this particular receptor, the publication reports: Because surgical resection is uncommon in small-cell lung cancer, the study was limited by a small sample size, and the findings need validation. Tumors had lower T-cell density, richness and clonality than adjacent lung tissue, but the difference in density was not significant. All specimens were formalin-fixed paraffin-embedded tissue, which is known to introduce sequencing artifacts.

A remark on this clone: The antigen it binds to is not known. One base away there is no much larger clone; base qualities are not given.

The germline V gene encodes CDR1 GTSNPN and CDR2 SVGIG (reference sequence). Including cysteine and phenylalanine, the CDR3 has 14 amino acids. Only the CDR3 portion is preserved as DNA: 42 bases, with reading frame beginning at the first base. V is pared back by 5 bases and J by 4 bases, with 15 bases lying between the germline termini. TCR-beta CDR3 regions were amplified from genomic DNA with the immunoSEQ hsTCRB Kit using multiplexed V- and J-gene primers. Unique DNA barcodes were added in a second PCR, and the samples were pooled together with one negative control and one positive control. An Illumina MiSeq running a 150-cycle paired-end protocol was used to sequence the pooled TCR-beta libraries. In the paper's pipeline: Raw sequencing data were processed by Adaptive Biotechnologies into a report containing normalized, annotated TCR-beta repertoires. To compute T-cell density, TCR-beta templates were normalized to usable DNA, with usable DNA estimated through amplification of housekeeping genes. Richness counted unique rearrangements, and clonality was defined as 1 minus Pielou's evenness. In its TCRdb copy, this immuneACCESS table keeps in-frame sequences only and misses some clones. Where compared with another copy, unresolved V genes explain less than half of these, and the others have no known cause. V and J calls and clone size come straight from that table; D and trimming were deduced from the DNA. The sample contains more than 9,000 clones, about three quarters of them found a single time. Jointly, the top ten make up roughly 31% of the sample.

Patients with limited-stage small-cell lung cancer who underwent surgical resection in Hangzhou, China, between the late 2000s and the early 2020s were included as donors. Every donor underwent upfront surgery with no preoperative chemotherapy or radiotherapy, and no donor received immunotherapy either before or after surgery. Each of the 15 to 20 patients in the sequenced cohort was a smoker or a heavy second-hand smoker. Adjacent normal lung tissue was taken at least 2 cm away from the tumor margin, and two pathologists confirmed morphologically that the tissue was free of malignant cells. The study used multi-region TCR-beta sequencing of resected limited-stage small-cell lung cancers together with tumor-adjacent lung tissue to characterize T cell repertoire heterogeneity. Genomic DNA was extracted from FFPE tissue using the AllPrep DNA/RNA FFPE Kit (Qiagen).

The V and J segments used are TRBV30 and TRBJ1-3; a tentative D match to TRBD1 spans 5 bases. What was sequenced was normal tissue next to the tumor. The origin of this receptor is a man in his 60s with small cell lung cancer. The nucleotide sequence reads TGTGCCTGGGGGGACCAACTAGGAGGAAACACCATATATTTT. Translation gives CAWGDQLGGNTIYF.